What follows are 16 T cell receptor beta chains derived from one specimen sequenced in a study of CDR3 diversity in severe acne. MiXCR, run by TCRdb on the PCR reads, gives a single entry per CDR3 protein. There are more than 70,000 distinct CDR3 sequences in the sample; 49% occur only once, and around a tenth lies in the top ten. Sequencing was carried out using blood. These receptors all come from a male donor with severe acne vulgaris.

This clonotype was counted ten times or more. The chain carries TRBV6-5 and TRBJ2-3; D unresolved. Germline values: CDR1 MNHEY, CDR2 SVGAGI. V was trimmed by 2 bases and J by 0 bases, leaving 6 bases between them. This CDR3 region has 14 residues. The CDR3 is CASSYTRSTDTQYF. The CDR3 DNA follows: TGTGCCAGCAGTTACACGCGGAGCACAGATACGCAGTATTTT.

This sequence joins TRBV7-2 and TRBJ1-6; D ambiguous. Trimming took off 1 base at V and 8 bases at J, with 15 bases between the two ends. The germline CDR1 and CDR2 sequences are SGHTA and FQGNSA. CDR3 length equals 16 residues. CDR3 in amino acids: CASSLEDFNRDSPLHF. For the CDR3, the DNA is TGTGCCAGCAGCTTAGAAGACTTCAATCGGGATTCACCCCTCCACTTT.

The chain joins TRBV5-5 to TRBJ1-1; no clear D gene. The CDR3 runs 13 residues. Trimming pared 5 bases from V and 2 bases from J, leaving 10 bases between. Looked up from germline, CDR1 is SGHKS and CDR2 is YYEKEE (reference sequence). As DNA, the CDR3 is TGTGCCAGCAGAAAGACACTTAACACTGAAGCTTTCTTT. Translating gives CASRKTLNTEAFF.

This clonotype rates as medium-sized (0.01 to 0.1%). The CDR3 is CASSSISGLGEQYF. The CDR3 nucleotides read TGTGCCAGCAGTTCAATTAGCGGGCTCGGCGAGCAGTACTTC. The chain is built from TRBV6-5 and TRBJ2-7, with 7 bases matching TRBD2. The CDR3 extends over 14 amino acids. Germline V gene sequence: CDR1 MNHEY, CDR2 SVGAGI. The ends lost 4 bases at V and 6 bases at J; junction bases unmatched: 9.

The gene calls are TRBV12-3 or TRBV12-4 and TRBJ1-1; D may be TRBD1 (5 bases). There are 15 residues in the CDR3. The V and J ends lost 1 base and 7 bases respectively, with 16 bases between them. The CDR3 here is CASSLVDPGQSEAFF. CDR3 sequence (DNA): TGTGCCAGCAGTTTAGTGGATCCGGGGCAGAGTGAAGCTTTCTTT.

The chain couples TRBV20-1 to TRBJ2-7; the match to TRBD2 covers 13 bases. The CDR3 contains 17 residues. The germline CDR1 and CDR2 sequences are DFQATT and SNEGSKA (reference sequence). With 2 bases clipped from V and 2 bases from J, the junction kept 9 bases outside the gene matches. CDR3 bases: TGCAGTGCTAGATGGGGACTAGCGGGAAGGGCCCCCTACGAGCAGTACTTC. Translating gives CSARWGLAGRAPYEQYF.

This clonotype occurred many times. The chain links TRBV11-2 to TRBJ2-7, with TRBD2 matching 14 bases. The CDR3 has 15 amino acids. Germline V gene sequence: CDR1 SGHAT, CDR2 FQNNGV. Losses at the gene ends were 4 bases for V and 3 bases for J; bases not matched to a gene: 2. CDR3 protein: CASSSTSGRVYEQYF. CDR3 nucleotides: TGTGCCAGCAGCTCGACTAGCGGGAGGGTCTACGAGCAGTACTTC.

By share, this clonotype counts as medium-sized. The rearrangement links TRBV7-2 to TRBJ2-2; D perhaps matches TRBD2 (5 bases). Looked up from germline, CDR1 is SGHTA and CDR2 is FQGNSA. V lost 7 bases and J 5 bases, leaving 14 bases between the germline ends. The CDR3 has 14 residues. CDR3 in amino acids: CASTLGRWTGELFF. The CDR3 bases are TGTGCCAGCACCTTGGGGAGATGGACCGGGGAGCTGTTTTTT. Combining the CDR3 with reference TRBV7-2 and TRBJ2-2 gives the whole variable domain GAGVSQSPSNKVTEKGKDVELRCDPISGHTALYWYRQSLGQGLEFLIYFQGNSAPDKSGLPSDRFSAERTGGSVSTLTIQRTQQEDSAVYLCASTLGRWTGELFFGEGSRLTVL.

This clonotype was found many times. V gene TRBV7-6 combines with J gene TRBJ2-7, with TRBD2 matching over 9 bases. The CDR3 is 14 residues long. The ends lost 1 base at V and 5 bases at J; junction bases unmatched: 3. Germline V gives CDR1 SGHVS, CDR2 FNYEAQ. The CDR3 loop reads CASSLGGGGDEQYF. CDR3 DNA: TGTGCCAGCAGCTTAGGTGGCGGGGGGGACGAGCAGTACTTC.

There are a few counts of this clonotype. This chain joins TRBV7-9 and TRBJ2-7; 7 bases align to TRBD2. The CDR3 is 12 amino acids. J lost 6 bases, V lost 5 bases, and 4 bases had no gene match. The germline gives CDR1 SEHNR, CDR2 FQNEAQ (reference sequence). In nucleotides, the CDR3 is TGTGCCAGCAGCCTAGGCGGGGGCGAGCAGTACTTC. This codes for CASSLGGGEQYF.

Points on this clonotype: A much larger clone lies one base from this, so it may be a read error. The chain uses TRBV2 and TRBJ2-7; D unclear. The CDR3 runs 13 residues. Germline CDR1 is SNHLY and CDR2 is FYNNEI. The CDR3 sequence is CTSTVFGPYEQYF. The CDR3 DNA is TGTACCAGCACCGTCTTTGGTCCCTACGAGCAGTACTTC.

This clonotype was observed a handful of times. This chain uses TRBV12-3 or TRBV12-4 with TRBJ2-2, with D hard to call. Trimming pared 4 bases from V and 11 bases from J, leaving 5 bases between. CDR3 size: 10 residues. The CDR3 coding sequence is TGTGCCAGCAGTTCAGGCGAGCTGTTTTTT. As protein: CASSSGELFF.

The chain carries TRBV4-3 and TRBJ1-6; 7 bases are shared with TRBD1. V lost 7 bases and J lost 6; bases outside the gene matches: 9. The CDR3 spans 15 residues. Germline V gives CDR1 LGHNA, CDR2 YSLEER. The CDR3 DNA reads as TGCGCCAGCAACACAGGGGAGGGGACTAATTCACCCCTCCACTTT. Amino acid sequence: CASNTGEGTNSPLHF.

The CDR3 reads CASSLGAGIDGYTF. CDR3 sequence (DNA): TGTGCCAGCAGCTTGGGGGCAGGGATAGATGGCTACACCTTC. The gene calls are TRBV7-9 and TRBJ1-2; D perhaps matches TRBD1 (6 bases). Trimming took 3 bases from V and 6 from J, leaving 14 bases between them. Looked up from germline, CDR1 is SEHNR and CDR2 is FQNEAQ (reference sequence). This CDR3 comprises 14 residues.

The chain employs TRBV9 and TRBJ1-6; perhaps TRBD1 as D (5 bases). Per germline, CDR1 SGDLS and CDR2 YYNGEE. V shed 1 base and J shed 9 bases, with 14 bases lying between them. The CDR3 has 15 residues. The CDR3 DNA reads as TGTGCCAGCAGCGTATCCCCGGGGGGTATTTCACCCCTCCACTTT. Its translation: CASSVSPGGISPLHF.

A word on this clonotype: Since a much larger clone is just one base distant, this may be a read error. V usage is TRBV7-6 and J usage is TRBJ2-1; 7 bases map to TRBD1. This CDR3 is built from 16 residues. Germline-derived CDR1 and CDR2 are SGHVS and FNYEAQ. The CDR3 reads CASSSRQGRNYNGQFF. DNA for the CDR3: TGTGCCAGCAGCTCCCGACAGGGACGTAATTACAATGGGCAGTTCTTC. Together with reference TRBV7-6 and TRBJ2-1, the CDR3 gives the full variable domain: GAGVSQSPRYKVTKRGQDVALRCDPISGHVSLYWYRQALGQGPEFLTYFNYEAQQDKSGLPNDRFSAERPEGSISTLTIQRTEQRDSAMYRCASSSRQGRNYNGQFFGPGTRLTVL.